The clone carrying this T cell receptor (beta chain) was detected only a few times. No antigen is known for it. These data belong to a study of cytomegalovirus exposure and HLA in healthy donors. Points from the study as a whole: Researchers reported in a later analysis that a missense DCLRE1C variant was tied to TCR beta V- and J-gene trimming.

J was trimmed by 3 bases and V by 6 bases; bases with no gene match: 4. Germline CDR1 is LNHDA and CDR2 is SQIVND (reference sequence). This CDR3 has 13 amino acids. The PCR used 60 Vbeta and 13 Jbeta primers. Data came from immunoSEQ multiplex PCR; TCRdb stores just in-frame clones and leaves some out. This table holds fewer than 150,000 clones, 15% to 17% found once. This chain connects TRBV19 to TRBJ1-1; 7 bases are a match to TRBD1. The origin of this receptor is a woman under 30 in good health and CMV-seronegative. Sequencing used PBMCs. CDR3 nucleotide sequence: TGTGCCAGTAGCCTAACAGGGGACACTGAAGCTTTCTTT. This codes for CASSLTGDTEAFF.